This paragraph covers one T cell receptor beta chain sequence. This clone has a single count. This clone's antigen is unknown. No base quality values were provided; no much bigger clone lies one nucleotide off. The record originates from a study of T cell changes during pregnancy in multiple sclerosis (dated by TCRdb to between 2018 and 2021). With regard to the full study: Changes in the T cell repertoire over the course of pregnancy were examined in this study in women with multiple sclerosis.

The cysteine opens and the phenylalanine closes a CDR3 of 15 amino acids. Only CDR3 DNA is held: 45 bases, read in frame from base 1. The germline V gene sets CDR1 to SGDLS and CDR2 to YYNGEE. Here V drops 4 bases and J drops 9 bases, and the junction holds 9 bases not matched to any gene. Library creation used the immunoSEQ multiplex PCR assay. Not all clones reach the TCRdb copy of this immuneACCESS table, which keeps in-frame sequences only. Checked studies attribute under half of the gap to unresolved V genes and leave the rest unexplained. The sample table lists tens of thousands of clones, nearly 95% of them with a count of one. 0.85% of the sample is taken by the ten largest.

The rearrangement joined TRBV9 to TRBJ2-1, with 11 central nucleotides matching TRBD2. Sequenced material: peripheral blood, taken in the first trimester of pregnancy. This TCR was sampled from a female donor with multiple sclerosis, enrolled in a pregnancy study. The CDR3 sequence is CASSLTSGGGFEQFF. The sequence in DNA is TGTGCCAGCAGCCTAACTAGCGGGGGAGGATTTGAGCAGTTCTTC.